This T cell receptor beta chain was recovered during a study of cytomegalovirus exposure and HLA in healthy donors. General study results and limits: What was likely a sequencing artifact was a cluster of highly shared sequence variants.

CDR1 and CDR2 from the germline V gene are SGHTA and FQGNSA. The CDR3 is 18 residues long. Trimming removed 1 base from V and 1 base from J, with 17 bases in between. Concerning this clone itself: The antigen remains unidentified.

Use of 60 Vbeta and 13 Jbeta primers characterized the PCR. Assay used: immunoSEQ multiplex PCR; TCRdb lists only in-frame clones, some missing. This table has about 55,000 clones, roughly four fifths appearing once. The sequencing input was PBMCs. The J gene is TRBJ1-5, the V gene TRBV7-2, with D maybe TRBD1 (6 bases). This receptor was taken from a man aged 25 to 45 in good health and CMV-seronegative. CDR3 in amino acids: CASSLVGEGVRSNQPQHF. Written as DNA, the CDR3 is TGTGCCAGCAGCTTAGTCGGAGAGGGGGTAAGGAGCAATCAGCCCCAGCATTTT.